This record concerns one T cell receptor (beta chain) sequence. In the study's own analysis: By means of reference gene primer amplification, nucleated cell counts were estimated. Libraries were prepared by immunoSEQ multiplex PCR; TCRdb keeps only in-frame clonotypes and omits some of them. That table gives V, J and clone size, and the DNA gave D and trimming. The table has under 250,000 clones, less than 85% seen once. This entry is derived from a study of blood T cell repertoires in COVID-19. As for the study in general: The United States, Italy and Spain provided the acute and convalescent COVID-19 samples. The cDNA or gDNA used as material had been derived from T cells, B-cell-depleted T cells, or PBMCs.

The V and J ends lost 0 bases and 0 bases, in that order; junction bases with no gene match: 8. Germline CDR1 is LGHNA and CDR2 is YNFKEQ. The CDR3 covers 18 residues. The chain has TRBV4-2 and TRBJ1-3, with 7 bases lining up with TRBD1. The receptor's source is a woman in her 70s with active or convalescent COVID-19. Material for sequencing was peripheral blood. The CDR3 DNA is TGTGCCAGCAGCCAAGATACCCAGGGGGGTATCTCTGGAAACACCATATATTTT. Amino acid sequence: CASSQDTQGGISGNTIYF.